Following are 5 T cell receptor beta chains from one sample sequenced in a study of blood T cell repertoires in COVID-19. TCRdb's copy holds only in-frame clones and misses some; the assay was immunoSEQ multiplex PCR. The data contain 250,000 to 300,000 clones, about 88% of them singletons. The specimen was peripheral blood. These receptors were taken from a man aged 18 to 35 with active or convalescent COVID-19.

The rearrangement links TRBV11-2 to TRBJ1-1; perhaps TRBD1 as D (5 bases). Between the trimmed V and J ends, which lost 2 bases and 11 bases, there was a span of 12 bases. Germline CDR1 reads SGHAT; CDR2 reads FQNNGV. CDR3 length: 12 residues. CDR3 bases: TGTGCCAGCAGCTTAAAGGGGATAAGGGCTTTCTTT. Its protein product is CASSLKGIRAFF.

The chain joins TRBV2 to TRBJ1-4, with unresolved D. Germline V lookup: CDR1 SNHLY, CDR2 FYNNEI. CDR3 length equals 13 residues. Trimming removed 8 bases at V and 6 bases at J, with 13 bases between. This CDR3 reads CASSLREYEKLFF. The CDR3 nucleotides are TGTGCCAGCTCTCTTAGGGAGTATGAAAAACTGTTTTTT. The whole variable domain, filled in from reference TRBV2 and TRBJ1-4, reads EPEVTQTPSHQVTQMGQEVILRCVPISNHLYFYWYRQILGQKVEFLVSFYNNEISEKSEIFDDQFSVERPDGSNFTLKIRSTKLEDSAMYFCASSLREYEKLFFGSGTQLSVL.

The V gene is TRBV11-3, the J gene TRBJ2-1; 12 positions agree with TRBD1. The V segment lost 3 bases and the J segment 8 bases; nucleotides outside the gene matches: 8. Germline loops: CDR1 SGHNT, CDR2 YENEEA. CDR3 size: 16 residues. CDR3 amino acids: CASSFWEGQGADEQFF. CDR3 bases: TGTGCCAGCAGCTTTTGGGAGGGACAGGGGGCGGATGAGCAGTTCTTC.

This chain joins TRBV6-5 and TRBJ1-4; D is perhaps TRBD1 (6 bases). Germline assignment: CDR1 MNHEY and CDR2 SVGAGI. Trimming removed 6 bases from V and 8 bases from J, with 16 bases in between. CDR3 size: 14 residues. The CDR3 sequence is CASRTGTSMEKLFF. The CDR3 region has the DNA TGTGCCAGCAGGACCGGGACATCAATGGAAAAACTGTTTTTT.

The gene calls are TRBV6-5 and TRBJ2-3, with 8 bases lining up with TRBD1. Unmatched junction bases numbered 3, after V lost 6 bases and J lost 4 bases. In germline, CDR1 is MNHEY, CDR2 SVGAGI. The CDR3 is 13 residues long. CDR3 loop: CASRARGPDTQYF. The CDR3 nucleotides read TGTGCCAGCAGGGCCAGGGGGCCAGATACGCAGTATTTT.